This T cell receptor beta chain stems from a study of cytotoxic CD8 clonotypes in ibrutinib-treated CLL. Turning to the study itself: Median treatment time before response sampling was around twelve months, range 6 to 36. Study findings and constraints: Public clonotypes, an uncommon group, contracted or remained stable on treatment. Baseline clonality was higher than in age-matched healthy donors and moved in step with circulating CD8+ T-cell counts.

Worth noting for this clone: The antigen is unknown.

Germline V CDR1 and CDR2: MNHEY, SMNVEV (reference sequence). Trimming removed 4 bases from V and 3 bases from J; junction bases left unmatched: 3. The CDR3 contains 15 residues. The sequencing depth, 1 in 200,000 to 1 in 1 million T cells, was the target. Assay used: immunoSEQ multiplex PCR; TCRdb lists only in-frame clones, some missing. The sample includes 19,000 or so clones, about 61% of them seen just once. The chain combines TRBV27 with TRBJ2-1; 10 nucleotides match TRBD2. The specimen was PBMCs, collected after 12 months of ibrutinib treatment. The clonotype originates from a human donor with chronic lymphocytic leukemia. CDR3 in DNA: TGTGCCAGCAGTTCTAGCGGGAGTAACTACAATGAGCAGTTCTTC. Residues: CASSSSGSNYNEQFF.